The source of this T cell receptor beta chain is a study of HIV-infected patients and healthy controls (dated by TCRdb to about 2014). General notes on the study: After three months of therapy, CD4 counts in about 85% of the 16 patients increased to a modest but significant degree while remaining below normal ranges. CD8 counts did not change consistently during early therapy, while the CD4:CD8 ratio increased slightly. Viral load became undetectable in about 65% of the 16 patients by the second bleed and in all patients after a further year of therapy. Patients exhibited no overall T-cell lymphocytopenia, and total CDR3 counts per chain were not significantly different from those of controls. Whether deep TCR repertoire sequencing of small blood samples from HIV patients could capture immune perturbation and reconstitution was tested in the study.

Whole blood was used without cell fractionation, so the repertoire reflected all unsorted peripheral T cells. A roughly 2.5 ml sample of peripheral blood was drawn into Tempus tubes for RNA extraction. The first sixteen eligible patients were processed from the enrolled HIV-infected adults, who had not yet received antiretroviral therapy and were about to begin treatment. Patients were deemed ineligible for enrollment if they had febrile or AIDS-related illness, tumors, hepatitis B or C coinfection, immunomodulatory therapy, recent vaccination or treatment interruptions. Residual genomic DNA was removed with the TURBO-DNase kit and globin mRNA was depleted with GLOBINclear. The study collected pretreatment blood from HIV-infected patients just before antiretroviral therapy was started. What the study reported, not specific to this receptor: Compared with controls, HIV-infected patients showed significantly different mean usage of eight alpha and eight beta V genes. Alpha-chain CDR3s from MAIT cells appeared at high frequency in healthy controls but were severely depleted in HIV+ repertoires. Sequencing depth was restricted by the use of whole blood, which also prevented the dynamics of distinct T-cell subpopulations from being separated. Healthy control repertoires showed roughly threefold more distinct CDR3s and higher Shannon diversity than untreated HIV+ repertoires. The study cohorts differed slightly in age and sex profile, but those differences did not account for the observed differences in diversity. Rare events from HIV-infected data received too much weight under size-matching, and comparisons were complicated by unequal numbers of distinct sequences between patients and controls. Processing was restricted to sixteen HIV-infected individuals, which the authors judged to be a major constraint on the generalizability of the findings. HLA typing of donors was not performed in the study. During therapy, HIV-associated CDR3s significantly decreased in frequency, while CMV-associated CDR3s did not change significantly, though most became more frequent. Oligoclonality may be reflected in the significantly higher mean Gini indices of HIV-infected repertoires compared with controls. Size-matched repertoire data did not replicate the apparent post-therapy recovery of the Gini index in HIV-infected patients. Both the Jaccard index and the count of highly shared sequences showed that healthy controls shared more CDR3s between individuals than HIV+ patients did. Alpha-beta chain pairing was not determined in the samples.

Reverse transcription of 400 to 600 ng RNA was performed with SuperScript III using primers directed against the alpha and beta constant regions. Alpha and beta chain libraries were generated separately via chain-specific third strand synthesis with multiplexing indices. The protocol used a single primer pair to amplify all rearrangements within a chain, which avoided primer bias, and attached molecular barcodes to each cDNA molecule. Purified cDNA was joined by T4 RNA Ligase 1 to a 5' RACE adapter carrying a random hexamer and the SP2 sequencing primer site. The authors primed second strand synthesis from the SP2 site with Phusion polymerase and used slow temperature ramps to favor optimal annealing. Joined together, two random hexamer sequences that had both been added before amplification formed the 12-nucleotide barcode of each molecule. An amplification PCR of 20 to 25 cycles with P5s and P7 primers came after a short first PCR that had added P5 and P7 adapter elements plus a second index. Libraries received 25 to 35 PCR cycles in total, were quantified on a Qubit, sized on a Bioanalyzer, and diluted to around 4 nM. Sequencing of the normalized libraries was performed on an Illumina MiSeq with 2 x 250 paired-end kits. Reverse transcription reactions underwent purification over MinElute columns, with elution into around 10 ul Tris-Cl. The adapter ligations were run for around 25 hours at 16 degrees C, and AMPure XP beads at a 1:1 ratio were afterwards used to clean them. The original methods were these. A modified Decombinator that output V, J, insert and barcode information was used to process the demultiplexed FASTQ files. Sequences that shared a barcode but differed from the dominant sequence were treated as errors and discarded, and barcodes were clustered at Levenshtein distance 3 and counted to estimate the original cDNA molecules. The R packages ineq, vegan, igraph and RCytoscape were used for downstream analyses, together with IMGT nomenclature and CDR3 definitions. V gene usage was calculated across distinct sequences, with every TCR tallied a single time to avoid skew from clonal expansion. Whenever two unique CDR3 amino acid sequences within a donor differed by a single Levenshtein edit, similarity networks linked them. Published HIV-specific CDR3s (around 99 alpha, 600 to 800 beta) and CMV-specific CDR3s (13 alpha, more than 250 beta) were assembled and queried against the repertoires. Random subsampling to size-matched repertoires showed patients' decreased diversity was not caused by their lower sequence numbers. TCRdb itself trimmed the public reads at Q25 with fastp, ran MiXCR and retained productive beta chains. Rows with a matching CDR3 protein are joined into one entry that keeps the most common DNA and genes. The V and J calls and clone size are TCRdb's, not the authors'. Recorded for this sample are 6,000 to 8,500 distinct CDR3 sequences; less than 8.5% of them occurred a single time. Roughly a tenth of the sample goes to the ten largest clones.

This clonotype was observed at least ten times. What this receptor recognizes is not known. Per-base quality was not reported, and no clone a single base away is much larger than it. V gives up 2 bases and J gives up 4 bases, and the segment between their germline ends measures 6 bases. Its CDR3 holds 12 amino acids, cysteine through phenylalanine. Only CDR3 DNA remains: 36 bases, in frame from the first base. The CDR1 and CDR2 encoded by the germline V gene (reference sequence) are SGHNT and YYREEE. The sequenced sample was blood, obtained before antiretroviral therapy. The clonotype comes from an adult with HIV infection. In this chain, TRBV5-4 is recombined with TRBJ1-1, with the D gene uncertain. This receptor carries the CDR3 CASSLGVTEAFF. Read as DNA, the sequence is TGTGCCAGCAGCTTAGGTGTCACTGAAGCTTTCTTT.